Included here is one TCR beta chain sequence, with context. Its binding antigen is unknown. Base qualities are not provided; no much larger clone lies one nucleotide away. The data were taken from a study of cytomegalovirus exposure and HLA in healthy donors (dated by TCRdb to between 2016 and 2019). About the investigation overall: According to a later analysis, one platform produced both the approximately 110 validation repertoires and the 666 repertoires of the first cohort. The aim of the study was to test whether cataloging public T cell receptors could identify signatures of past pathogen exposure. The study combined high-throughput TCR immunosequencing, statistical association of individual TCRs with disease status, and machine learning to predict cytomegalovirus infection status. Besides the first cohort of more than 650 subjects, a separate validation cohort made up of roughly 120 different subjects was used.

Receptors were amplified or captured by the immunoSEQ multiplex PCR assay. In the source study's methods: To diagnose cytomegalovirus status from the catalog of TCR beta chain sequences, a statistical classification framework was built. The source is immuneACCESS, and TCRdb retained only in-frame sequences with V and J called. Part of the clones is not carried over; for the studies checked, unresolved V genes explain less than half of this, and the remainder is unexplained. V and J calls and clone size follow that table, whereas D and trimming were derived from the DNA. This sample has about 330,000 clones in its table, and roughly 85% of those were observed once. The ten most abundant clones make up 0.7% to 0.85% of the sample. The donors were included in the validation cohort of over a hundred subjects, a group kept apart from the roughly 670-subject first cohort. Study-wide findings and limitations: A total of 150 to 200 TCR beta chains were listed by the study as associated with cytomegalovirus. A few of the identified cytomegalovirus-associated TCR beta chains were confirmed in vitro to be specific for cytomegalovirus antigens. While some public TCRs were present in many individuals, most TCR sequences turned up only very rarely across donors. All 120 or so repertoires were used to score co-occurrence in the validation cohort in a later analysis, because that analysis had no HLA typing for the cohort. The classifier was reported to diagnose cytomegalovirus status with high specificity and sensitivity in both the original and validation cohorts. The authors suggested that the approach could potentially be generalized to other disease states and immunological phenotypes. Subsequent analysis determined that TCRs grouped into clusters in the first cohort also showed a tendency toward co-occurrence across the roughly 110 validation repertoires, and roughly 95% of cluster scores exceeded 0.

From its cysteine to its phenylalanine, the CDR3 spans 14 amino acids. CDR3 DNA only is kept here, 42 bases in frame from base 1. The germline ends are 10 bases apart after V is trimmed by 3 bases and J by 4 bases. CDR1 and CDR2, looked up from the germline V gene, are SNHLY and FYNNEI. Sample: PBMCs. The chain couples TRBV2 to TRBJ1-3, with the D gene not confidently named. This sequence was found in a woman under 30 in good health and CMV-seronegative. The CDR3 loop reads CASSEWRAGNTIYF. The DNA sequence reads TGTGCCAGCAGTGAGTGGAGGGCCGGAAACACCATATATTTT.